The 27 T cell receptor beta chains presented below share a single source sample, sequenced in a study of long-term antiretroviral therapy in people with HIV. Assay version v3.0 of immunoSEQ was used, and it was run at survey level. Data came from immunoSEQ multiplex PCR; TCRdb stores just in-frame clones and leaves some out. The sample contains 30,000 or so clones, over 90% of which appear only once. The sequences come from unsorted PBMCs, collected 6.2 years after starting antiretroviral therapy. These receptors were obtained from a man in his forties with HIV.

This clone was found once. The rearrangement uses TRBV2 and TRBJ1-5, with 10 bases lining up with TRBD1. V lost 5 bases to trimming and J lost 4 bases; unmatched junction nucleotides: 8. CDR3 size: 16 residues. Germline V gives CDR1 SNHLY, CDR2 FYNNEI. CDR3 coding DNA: TGTGCCAGCAGTCGGACAGGGGGGTTATGGAATCAGCCCCAGCATTTT. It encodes CASSRTGGLWNQPQHF.

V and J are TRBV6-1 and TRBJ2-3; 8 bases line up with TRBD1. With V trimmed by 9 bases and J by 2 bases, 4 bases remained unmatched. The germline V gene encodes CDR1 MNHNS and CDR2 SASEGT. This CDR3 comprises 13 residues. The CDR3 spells CASQGQVTDTQYF. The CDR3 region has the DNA TGTGCCAGTCAGGGACAGGTCACAGATACGCAGTATTTT.

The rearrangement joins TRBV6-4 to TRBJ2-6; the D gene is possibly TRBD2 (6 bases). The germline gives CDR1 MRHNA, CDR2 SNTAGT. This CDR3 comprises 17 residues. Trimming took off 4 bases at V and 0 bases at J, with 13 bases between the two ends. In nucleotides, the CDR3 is TGTGCCAGCAGTGCGGTGGGAGGTAGCTCTGGGGCCAACGTCCTGACTTTC. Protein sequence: CASSAVGGSSGANVLTF.

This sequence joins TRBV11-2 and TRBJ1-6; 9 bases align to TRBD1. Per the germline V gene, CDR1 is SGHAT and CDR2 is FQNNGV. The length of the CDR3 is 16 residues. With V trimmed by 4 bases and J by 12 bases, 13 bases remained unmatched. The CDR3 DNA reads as TGTGCCAGCAGCTCCCACAGGGGGCCCGGGGGGGGACCCCTCCACTTT. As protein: CASSSHRGPGGGPLHF.

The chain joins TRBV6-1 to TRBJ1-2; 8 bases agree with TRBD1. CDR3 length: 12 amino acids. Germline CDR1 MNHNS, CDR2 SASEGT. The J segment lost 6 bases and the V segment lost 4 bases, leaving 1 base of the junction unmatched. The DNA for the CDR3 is TGTGCCAGCAGTGGGACAGGGAATGGCTACACCTTC. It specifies CASSGTGNGYTF.

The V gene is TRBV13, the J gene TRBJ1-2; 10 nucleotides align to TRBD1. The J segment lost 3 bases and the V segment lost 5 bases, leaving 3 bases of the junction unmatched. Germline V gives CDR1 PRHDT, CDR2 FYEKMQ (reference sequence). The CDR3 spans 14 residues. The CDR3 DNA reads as TGTGCCAGCAGCGAGGGACAGGGGTACTATGGCTACACCTTC. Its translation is CASSEGQGYYGYTF.

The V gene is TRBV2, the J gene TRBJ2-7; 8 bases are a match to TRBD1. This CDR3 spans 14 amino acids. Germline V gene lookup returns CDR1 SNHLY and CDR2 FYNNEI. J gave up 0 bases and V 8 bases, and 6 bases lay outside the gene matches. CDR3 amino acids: CASVRDRSSYEQYF. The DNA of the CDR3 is TGTGCCAGCGTCCGGGACAGGAGCTCCTACGAGCAGTACTTC.

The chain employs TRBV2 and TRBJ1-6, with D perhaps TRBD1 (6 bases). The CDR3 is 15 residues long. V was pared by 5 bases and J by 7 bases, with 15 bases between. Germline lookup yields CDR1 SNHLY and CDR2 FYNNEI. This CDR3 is CASSQPGGGNSPLHF. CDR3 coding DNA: TGTGCCAGCAGTCAACCCGGGGGCGGGAATTCACCCCTCCACTTT.

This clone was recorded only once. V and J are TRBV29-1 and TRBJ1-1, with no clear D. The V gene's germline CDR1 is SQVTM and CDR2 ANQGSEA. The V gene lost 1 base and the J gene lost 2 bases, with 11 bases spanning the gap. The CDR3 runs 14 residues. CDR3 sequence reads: CSVEVPPTNTEAFF. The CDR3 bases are TGCAGCGTTGAAGTTCCACCGACCAACACTGAAGCTTTCTTT.

The CDR3 bases are TGTGCCAGTAGTATAGTTGCAGGTCCGGCCGAGCAGTACTTC. This translates into CASSIVAGPAEQYF. The rearrangement links TRBV19 to TRBJ2-7; D gene ambiguous. The CDR3 spans 14 residues. Trimming removed 1 base from V and 6 bases from J, with 13 bases in between. Germline loops: CDR1 LNHDA, CDR2 SQIVND (reference sequence). Filled out from reference TRBV19 and TRBJ2-7, the complete variable domain reads DGGITQSPKYLFRKEGQNVTLSCEQNLNHDAMYWYRQDPGQGLRLIYYSQIVNDFQKGDIAEGYSVSREKKESFPLTVTSAQKNPTAFYLCASSIVAGPAEQYFGPGTRLTVT.

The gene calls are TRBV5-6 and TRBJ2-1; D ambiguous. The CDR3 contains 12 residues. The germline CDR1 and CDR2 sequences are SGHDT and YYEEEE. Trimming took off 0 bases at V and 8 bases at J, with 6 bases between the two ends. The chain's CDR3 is CASSLDRYEQFF. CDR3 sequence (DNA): TGTGCCAGCAGCTTGGATAGGTATGAGCAGTTCTTC.

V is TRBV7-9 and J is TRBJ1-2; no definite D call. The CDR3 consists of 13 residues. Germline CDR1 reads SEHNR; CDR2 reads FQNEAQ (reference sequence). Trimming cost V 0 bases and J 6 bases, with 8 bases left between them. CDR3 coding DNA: TGTGCCAGCAGCTTAGCAGGTGGGGATGGCTACACCTTC. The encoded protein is CASSLAGGDGYTF.

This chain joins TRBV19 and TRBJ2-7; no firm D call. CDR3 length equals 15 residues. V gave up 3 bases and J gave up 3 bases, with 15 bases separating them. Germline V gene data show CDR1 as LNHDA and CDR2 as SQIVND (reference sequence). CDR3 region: CASSIVWAKIYEQYF. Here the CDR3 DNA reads TGTGCCAGTAGTATTGTGTGGGCCAAAATCTACGAGCAGTACTTC. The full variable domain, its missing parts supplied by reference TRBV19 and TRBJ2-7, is DGGITQSPKYLFRKEGQNVTLSCEQNLNHDAMYWYRQDPGQGLRLIYYSQIVNDFQKGDIAEGYSVSREKKESFPLTVTSAQKNPTAFYLCASSIVWAKIYEQYFGPGTRLTVT.

CDR3 loop: CASSSIRPNTEAFF. The CDR3 bases are TGTGCCAGCAGTTCTATAAGGCCCAACACTGAAGCTTTCTTT. V usage is TRBV6-5 and J usage is TRBJ1-1; D is undetermined. Germline assignment: CDR1 MNHEY and CDR2 SVGAGI. Trimming removed 4 bases from V and 2 bases from J, with 11 bases in between. The CDR3 is 14 residues long.

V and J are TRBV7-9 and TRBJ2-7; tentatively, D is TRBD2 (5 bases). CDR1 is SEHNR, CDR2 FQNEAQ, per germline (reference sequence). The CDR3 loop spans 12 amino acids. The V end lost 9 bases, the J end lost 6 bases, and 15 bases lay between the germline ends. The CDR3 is CASGVDWGEQYF. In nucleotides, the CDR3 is TGTGCCAGTGGGGTGGACTGGGGCGAGCAGTACTTC.

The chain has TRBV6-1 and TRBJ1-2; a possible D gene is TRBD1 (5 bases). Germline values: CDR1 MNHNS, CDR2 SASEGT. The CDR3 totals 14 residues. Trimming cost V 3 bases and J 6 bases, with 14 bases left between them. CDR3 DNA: TGTGCCAGCAGTGATCCGCGTCAGGGCGATGGCTACACCTTC. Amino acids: CASSDPRQGDGYTF.

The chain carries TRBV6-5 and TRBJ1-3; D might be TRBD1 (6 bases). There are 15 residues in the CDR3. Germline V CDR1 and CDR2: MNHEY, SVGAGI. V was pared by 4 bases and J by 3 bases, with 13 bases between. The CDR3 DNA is TGTGCCAGCAGTTCCCGCAGGGGAGGTGGAAACACCATATATTTT. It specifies CASSSRRGGGNTIYF.

The CDR3 protein is CASSTHQGENTEAFF. CDR3 DNA sequence: TGTGCCAGCAGCACACACCAGGGGGAGAACACTGAAGCTTTCTTT. V and J are TRBV21-1 and TRBJ1-1; whether TRBD1, the table's D call, matches the DNA was not checked. TRBV21-1 is a listed pseudogene. This CDR3 is 15 amino acids long.

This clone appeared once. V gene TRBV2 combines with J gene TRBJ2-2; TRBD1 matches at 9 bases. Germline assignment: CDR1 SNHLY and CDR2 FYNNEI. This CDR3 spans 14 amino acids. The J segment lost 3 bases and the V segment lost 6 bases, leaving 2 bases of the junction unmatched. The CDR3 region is CASRTGGDTGELFF. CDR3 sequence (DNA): TGTGCCAGCAGGACAGGGGGGGACACCGGGGAGCTGTTTTTT.

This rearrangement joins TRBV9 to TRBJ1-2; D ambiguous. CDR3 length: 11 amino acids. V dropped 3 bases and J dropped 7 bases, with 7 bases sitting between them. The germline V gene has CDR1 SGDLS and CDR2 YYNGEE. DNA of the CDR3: TGTGCCAGCAGCGAAGGGTTTGGCTACACCTTC. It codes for CASSEGFGYTF.

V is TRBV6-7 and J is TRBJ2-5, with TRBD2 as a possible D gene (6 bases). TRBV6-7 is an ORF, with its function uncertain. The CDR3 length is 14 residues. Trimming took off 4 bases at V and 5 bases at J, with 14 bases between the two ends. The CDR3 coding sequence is TGTGCCAGCAGTTTTGGGGCGGGGCTTGAGACCCAGTACTTC. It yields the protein CASSFGAGLETQYF.

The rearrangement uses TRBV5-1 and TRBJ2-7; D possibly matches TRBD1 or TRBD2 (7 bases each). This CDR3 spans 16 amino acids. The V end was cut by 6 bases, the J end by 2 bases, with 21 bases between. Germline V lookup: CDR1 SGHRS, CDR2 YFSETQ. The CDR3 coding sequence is TGCGCCAGCACTCCCCTGTCAGGGGGGGGCCCCTACGAGCAGTACTTC. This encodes CASTPLSGGGPYEQYF.

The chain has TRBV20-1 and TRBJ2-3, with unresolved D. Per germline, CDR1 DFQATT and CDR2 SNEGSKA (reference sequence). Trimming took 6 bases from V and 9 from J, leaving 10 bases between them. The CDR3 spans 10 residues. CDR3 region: CSAVSQTQYF. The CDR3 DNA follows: TGCAGTGCCGTTAGTCAGACGCAGTATTTT.

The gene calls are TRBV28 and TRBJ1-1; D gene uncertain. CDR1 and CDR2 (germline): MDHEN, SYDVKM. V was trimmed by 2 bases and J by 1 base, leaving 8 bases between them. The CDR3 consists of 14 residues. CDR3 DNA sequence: TGTGCCAGCAGTTTAATATCGGAGAACACTGAAGCTTTCTTT. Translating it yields CASSLISENTEAFF.

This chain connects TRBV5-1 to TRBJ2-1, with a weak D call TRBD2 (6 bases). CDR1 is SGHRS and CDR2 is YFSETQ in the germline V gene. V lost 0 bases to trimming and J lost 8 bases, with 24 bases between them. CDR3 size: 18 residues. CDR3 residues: CASSLAVRAGDREDEQFF. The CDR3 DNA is TGCGCCAGCAGCTTGGCAGTAAGGGCCGGGGATAGGGAGGATGAGCAGTTCTTC.

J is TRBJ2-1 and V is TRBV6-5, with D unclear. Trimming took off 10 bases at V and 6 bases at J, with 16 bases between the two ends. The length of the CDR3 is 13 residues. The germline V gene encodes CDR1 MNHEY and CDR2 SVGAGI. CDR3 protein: CAIGKGEINEQFF. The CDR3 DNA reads TGTGCCATCGGTAAGGGCGAAATCAATGAGCAGTTCTTC.

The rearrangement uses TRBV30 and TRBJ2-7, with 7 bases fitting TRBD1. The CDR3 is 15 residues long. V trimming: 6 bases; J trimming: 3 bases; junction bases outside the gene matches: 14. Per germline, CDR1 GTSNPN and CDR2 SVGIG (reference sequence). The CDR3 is CACNSPQGKNYEQYF. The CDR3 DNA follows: TGTGCCTGTAACTCCCCACAGGGGAAGAACTACGAGCAGTACTTC.